This entry is about one TCR beta chain. The run of the v3.0 immunoSEQ assay was at survey level. Profiling relied on immunoSEQ multiplex PCR, and the TCRdb table lists in-frame clones only, not all of them. The data show 42,000 or so clones, with 75% to 90% seen just once and 4.5% to 6% held by the top ten. The CDR3 is 15 amino acids. Germline V gene lookup returns CDR1 SGHTA and CDR2 FQGNSA. V lost 1 base to trimming and J lost 4 bases, with 13 bases between them. This specimen comes from a study of long-term antiretroviral therapy in people with HIV. Sample: unsorted PBMCs, taken 3.1 years after starting antiretroviral therapy. This TCR derives from a woman aged 50 to 60 with HIV. V is TRBV7-2 and J is TRBJ1-2; D ambiguous. The CDR3 coding sequence is TGTGCCAGCAGCTTAGATCTGGGGAACCCCTATGGCTACACCTTC. Translation: CASSLDLGNPYGYTF.